This TCR beta chain stems from a study of post-analysis software for immune sequencing data. Trimming took 4 bases from V and 6 from J, leaving 9 bases between them. The length of the CDR3 is 12 residues. Germline loops: CDR1 SNHLY, CDR2 FYNNEI. Worth noting for this clonotype: Its antigen is unidentified.

Prepared TCR beta cDNA libraries contained unique molecular identifiers. TCRdb called the PCR reads again in MiXCR, with one record for every CDR3 protein. The data show 820,000 or so distinct CDR3 sequences, about 57% seen once. Points from the study as a whole: Compared against controls, patients with multiple sclerosis displayed significantly lower normalized Chao1 diversity. TRBV segments more frequent in patients than in controls numbered about 5 and included TRBV5-6, TRBV5-1 and TRBV20-1. Same-batch preparations were strongly co-clustered by F measure.

The rearrangement uses TRBV2 and TRBJ1-1; TRBD1 might be the D (6 bases). Input material: blood. The sequence was collected from a girl under 18 with multiple sclerosis. Here the CDR3 reads CASSGRGPEAFF. In DNA form, the CDR3 reads TGTGCCAGCAGTGGCAGGGGCCCTGAAGCTTTCTTT.